This entry is about one T cell receptor beta chain. This CDR3 region has 15 residues. With 6 bases clipped from V and 5 bases from J, the junction kept 7 bases outside the gene matches. In germline, CDR1 is ENHRY, CDR2 SYGVKD. Under the authors' procedure: The assay estimated nucleated cells by amplifying reference gene primers. The data were produced by immunoSEQ multiplex PCR, yet TCRdb's version contains in-frame clones alone and is incomplete. V and J calls and clone size are those listed in that table; D and trimming were worked out from the DNA. Here the sample spans roughly 180,000 clones, 85% being singletons. This entry belongs to a study of blood T cell repertoires in COVID-19. For the study at large: COVID-19 samples from acute and convalescent phases originated in the United States, Italy and Spain. T cells, B-cell-depleted T cells, or PBMCs provided the cDNA or gDNA that served as material.

It was during active infection that Seattle patients were enrolled and then longitudinally followed. The chain has TRBV10-3 and TRBJ1-5, with 10 nucleotides matching TRBD1. The sample taken for sequencing was peripheral blood. The TCR was taken from a woman aged 50 to 60 with COVID-19, enrolled during active disease. In DNA form, the CDR3 reads TGTGCCATCAGAGAGGGGACAGGGGAAGATCAGCCCCAGCATTTT. Its protein is CAIREGTGEDQPQHF.